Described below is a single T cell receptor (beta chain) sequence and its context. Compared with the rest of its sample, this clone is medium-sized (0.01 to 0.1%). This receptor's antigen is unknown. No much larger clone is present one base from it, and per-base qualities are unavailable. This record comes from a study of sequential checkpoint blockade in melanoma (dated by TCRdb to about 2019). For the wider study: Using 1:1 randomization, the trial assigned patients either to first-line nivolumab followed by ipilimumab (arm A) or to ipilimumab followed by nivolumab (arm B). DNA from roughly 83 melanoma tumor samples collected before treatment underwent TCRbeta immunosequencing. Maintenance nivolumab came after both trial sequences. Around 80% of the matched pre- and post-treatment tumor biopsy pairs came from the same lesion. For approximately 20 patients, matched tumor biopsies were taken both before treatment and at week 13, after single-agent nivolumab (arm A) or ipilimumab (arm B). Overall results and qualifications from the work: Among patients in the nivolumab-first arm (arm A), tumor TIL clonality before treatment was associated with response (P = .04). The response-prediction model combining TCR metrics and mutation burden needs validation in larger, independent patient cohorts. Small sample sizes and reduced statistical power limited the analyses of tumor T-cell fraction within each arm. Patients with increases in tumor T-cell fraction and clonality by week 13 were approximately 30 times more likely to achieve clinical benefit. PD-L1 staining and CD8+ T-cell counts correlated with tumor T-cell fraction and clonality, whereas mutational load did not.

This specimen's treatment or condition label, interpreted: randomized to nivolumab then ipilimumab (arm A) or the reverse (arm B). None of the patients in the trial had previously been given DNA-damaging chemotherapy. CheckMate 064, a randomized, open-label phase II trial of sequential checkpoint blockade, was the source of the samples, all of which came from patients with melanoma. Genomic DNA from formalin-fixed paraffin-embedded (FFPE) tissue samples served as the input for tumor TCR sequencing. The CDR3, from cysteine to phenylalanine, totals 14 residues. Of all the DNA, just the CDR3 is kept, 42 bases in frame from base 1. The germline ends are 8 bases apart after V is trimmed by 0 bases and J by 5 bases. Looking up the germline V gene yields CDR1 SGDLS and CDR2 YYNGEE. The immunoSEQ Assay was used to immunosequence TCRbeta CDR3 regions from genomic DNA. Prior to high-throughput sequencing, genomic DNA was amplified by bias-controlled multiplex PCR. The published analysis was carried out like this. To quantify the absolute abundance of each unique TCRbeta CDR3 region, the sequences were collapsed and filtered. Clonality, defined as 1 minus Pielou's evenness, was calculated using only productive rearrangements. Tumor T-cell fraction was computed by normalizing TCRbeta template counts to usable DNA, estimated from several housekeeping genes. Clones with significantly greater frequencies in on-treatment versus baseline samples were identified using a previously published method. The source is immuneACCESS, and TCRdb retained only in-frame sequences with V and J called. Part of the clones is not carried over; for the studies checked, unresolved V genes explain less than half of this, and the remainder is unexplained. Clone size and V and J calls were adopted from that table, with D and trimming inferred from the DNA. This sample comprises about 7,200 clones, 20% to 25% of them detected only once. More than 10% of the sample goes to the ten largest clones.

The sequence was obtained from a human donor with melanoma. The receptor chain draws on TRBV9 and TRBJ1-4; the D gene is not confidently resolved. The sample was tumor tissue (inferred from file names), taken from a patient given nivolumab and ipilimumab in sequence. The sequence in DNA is TGTGCCAGCAGCGTAGGACTGGGGAATGAAAAACTGTTTTTT. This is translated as CASSVGLGNEKLFF.